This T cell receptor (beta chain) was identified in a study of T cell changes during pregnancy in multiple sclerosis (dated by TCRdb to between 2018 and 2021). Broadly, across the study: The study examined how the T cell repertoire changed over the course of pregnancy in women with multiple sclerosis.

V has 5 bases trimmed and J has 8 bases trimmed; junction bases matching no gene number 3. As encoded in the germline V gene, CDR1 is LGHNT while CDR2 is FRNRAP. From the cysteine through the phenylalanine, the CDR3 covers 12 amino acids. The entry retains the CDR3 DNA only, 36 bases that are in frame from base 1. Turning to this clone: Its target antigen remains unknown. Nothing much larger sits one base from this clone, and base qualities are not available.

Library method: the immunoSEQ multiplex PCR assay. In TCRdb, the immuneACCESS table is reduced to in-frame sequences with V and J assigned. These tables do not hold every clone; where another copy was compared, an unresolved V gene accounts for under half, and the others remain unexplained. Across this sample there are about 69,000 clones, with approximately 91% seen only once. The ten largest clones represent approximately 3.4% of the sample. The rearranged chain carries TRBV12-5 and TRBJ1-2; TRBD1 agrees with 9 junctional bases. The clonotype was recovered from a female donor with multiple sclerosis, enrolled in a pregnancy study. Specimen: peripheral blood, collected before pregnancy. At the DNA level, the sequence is TGTGCTAGTGGTGAACAGGGGGCGGGCTACACCTTC. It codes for CASGEQGAGYTF.